This T cell receptor beta chain was obtained from a study of PD-1 blockade in classical Hodgkin lymphoma. Libraries were prepared by immunoSEQ multiplex PCR; TCRdb keeps only in-frame clonotypes and omits some of them. The sample consists of about 15,000 clones, just under 80% of them appearing once. The time point is: cycle 4 day 1 (C4D1), after less than 7 weeks of nivolumab. Brentuximab vedotin exposure varied, and every patient relapsed after autologous stem cell transplantation. Using magnetic negative selection, the CD4+ T cells were separated out of thawed PBMCs. The germline V gene has CDR1 MNHEY and CDR2 SVGAGI. The CDR3 loop spans 12 amino acids. Trimming removed 6 bases at V and 5 bases at J, with 10 bases between.

V and J are TRBV6-5 and TRBJ1-2; D is possibly TRBD1 (6 bases). This receptor was taken from a human donor with classical Hodgkin lymphoma. The sequencing here drew on CD4+ T cells from blood, taken before the fourth cycle of nivolumab. CDR3 coding DNA: TGTGCCAGCAGCCCCGGACAGTATGGCTACACCTTC. This translates into CASSPGQYGYTF.